The rows below give T cell receptor beta chains drawn from one sample of a study of CD8 T cells in cerebrospinal fluid in Alzheimer's disease. TCRdb reanalyzed the 10x single-cell sequencing reads and collapses them to one entry per CDR3 protein, without DNA. Its clone listing holds under 1,500 distinct CDR3 sequences. The sequenced sample was cerebrospinal fluid. The source of these receptors is a human donor with mild cognitive impairment. The CDR3 runs from the conserved cysteine through the conserved F or W. Expanded clones are given a class, and other clones once, few, many or no size at all.

TRBJ1-2,medium-sized,TRBV20-1,CSARGGQRIYGYTF
TRBJ2-6,.,TRBV20-1,CSAKGGANVLTF
TRBJ2-5,large,TRBV3-1,CASSQTPSSPQYF
TRBJ1-5,large,TRBV28,CASRPRQGGAWQPQHF
TRBJ1-2,medium-sized,TRBV7-2,CASSDPGRPNYGYTF
TRBJ1-6,medium-sized,TRBV16,CASSRADTSSYNSPLHF
TRBJ1-1,medium-sized,TRBV5-1,CASSLGGQDNTEAFF
TRBJ1-1,large,TRBV5-5,CASSFHNTEAFF
TRBJ1-2,medium-sized,TRBV7-2,CASSFQTGVEGVGGGYTF
TRBJ1-2,medium-sized,TRBV5-4,CASSLTDISDYGYTF
TRBJ1-5,large,TRBV18,CASSPSSQPQHF
TRBJ1-4,medium-sized,TRBV20-1,CSARFASEKLFF
TRBJ2-3,medium-sized,TRBV29-1,CSVITSGGPNTQYF
TRBJ1-4,medium-sized,TRBV5-1,CASSRDSNEKLFF
TRBJ2-3,medium-sized,TRBV20-1,CSARGTTVSTDTQYF
TRBJ2-7,large,TRBV7-9,CASSLGSGEQYF
TRBJ1-4,medium-sized,TRBV28,CASRNPGTNEKLFF
TRBJ1-1,medium-sized,TRBV24-1,CATSDRDRPYKAFF
TRBJ1-3,large,TRBV28,CASTLNGLSSGNTIYF
TRBJ1-1,medium-sized,TRBV18,CASSPTGWGEAFF
TRBJ2-3,medium-sized,TRBV20-1,CRGGDPETQYF
TRBJ2-7,medium-sized,TRBV7-9,CASSLEKRLYEQYF